The 10 T cell receptor beta chains listed next were all sequenced from one sample in a study of blood T cell repertoires in COVID-19. Clones were sequenced by immunoSEQ multiplex PCR, and TCRdb holds only the in-frame ones, with some missing. The sample lists about 470,000 clones, 87% occurring once. The sequencing sample was made of PBMCs or T cells enriched from blood (not recorded which). These receptors all come from a woman under 30 who had recovered from COVID-19.

The genes are TRBV5-1 and TRBJ2-1; TRBD1 might be the D (6 bases). CDR1 and CDR2 from the germline V gene are SGHRS and YFSETQ. Deletions cut 4 bases from V and 8 bases from J, with 16 bases between. CDR3 length equals 14 residues. The CDR3 here is CASSRGGGGDEQFF. The CDR3 nucleotides are TGCGCCAGCAGCCGGGGTGGTGGGGGCGATGAGCAGTTCTTC.

This clone has more than one count but fewer than ten. V is TRBV12-3 or TRBV12-4 and J is TRBJ2-2; perhaps TRBD1 as D (6 bases). V lost 5 bases and J 5 bases, leaving 9 bases between the germline ends. The CDR3 is 13 amino acids. CDR3 sequence reads: CASSQDRTGELFF. The CDR3 DNA reads TGTGCCAGCAGTCAGGACAGAACCGGGGAGCTGTTTTTT.

The V and J genes are TRBV4-1 and TRBJ2-1; TRBD2 matches at 12 bases. This CDR3 contains 18 residues. The germline gives CDR1 MGHRA, CDR2 YSYEKL. V lost 3 bases, J lost 2 bases, and 8 bases stayed unmatched. The CDR3 coding sequence is TGCGCCAGCAGCCATCCCCCGGGACTAGCGGGTCCCTACAATGAGCAGTTCTTC. This codes for CASSHPPGLAGPYNEQFF.

The rearrangement joins TRBV20-1 to TRBJ2-3, with 9 bases matching TRBD2. Germline V gene sequence: CDR1 DFQATT, CDR2 SNEGSKA (reference sequence). The CDR3 totals 15 residues. The trim removed 3 bases at V and 6 bases at J, leaving 10 bases unmatched. CDR3 bases: TGCAGTGCTAGTAAGCTAGCGGGGAATTTGGATACGCAGTATTTT. The encoded protein is CSASKLAGNLDTQYF.

The chain's CDR3 is CASSESSGVPGFLYGYTF. The CDR3 nucleotides are TGTGCCAGCAGTGAATCAAGCGGGGTCCCCGGGTTCCTGTATGGCTACACCTTC. V usage is TRBV25-1 and J usage is TRBJ1-2; D is unclear. The V end was cut by 1 base, the J end by 5 bases, with 23 bases between. This CDR3 has 18 residues. Per germline, CDR1 MGHDK and CDR2 SYGVNS.

The V call is TRBV5-6, the J call TRBJ2-7; weak D call: TRBD2 (5 bases). Germline-derived CDR1 and CDR2 are SGHDT and YYEEEE. V was clipped by 1 base and J by 4 bases, with 9 bases between them. This CDR3 region has 13 residues. The CDR3 region has the DNA TGTGCCAGCAGCTTGACGGGAACTTACGAGCAGTACTTC. Amino acids: CASSLTGTYEQYF.

J is TRBJ1-2 and V is TRBV5-5; 9 positions match TRBD1. CDR1 and CDR2 (germline): SGHKS, YYEKEE (reference sequence). The CDR3 sequence is 15 residues long. V trimming: 0 bases; J trimming: 7 bases; junction bases outside the gene matches: 7. In nucleotides, the CDR3 is TGTGCCAGCAGCTTGGACCCACAGGGGGCGGGTGGCTACACCTTC. It encodes CASSLDPQGAGGYTF.

The chain recombines TRBV4-1 with TRBJ1-6; D remains unclear. Trimming pared 7 bases from V and 5 bases from J, leaving 15 bases between. Germline CDR1 is MGHRA and CDR2 is YSYEKL. The CDR3 contains 15 residues. In DNA form, the CDR3 reads TGCGCCAGCACCTTATCCCCCGGGAATAATTCACCCCTCCACTTT. Protein product: CASTLSPGNNSPLHF.

This chain uses TRBV5-1 with TRBJ2-7; TRBD2 matches 12 bases. Losses at the gene ends were 1 base for V and 8 bases for J; bases not matched to a gene: 1. This CDR3 contains 13 residues. Germline values: CDR1 SGHRS, CDR2 YFSETQ. The CDR3 sequence is CASSLTSGGKQYF. As DNA, the CDR3 is TGCGCCAGCAGCTTGACTAGCGGGGGGAAGCAGTACTTC. Using reference TRBV5-1 and TRBJ2-7 for the parts outside the CDR3, the full variable domain is KAGVTQTPRYLIKTRGQQVTLSCSPISGHRSVSWYQQTPGQGLQFLFEYFSETQRNKGNFPGRFSGRQFSNSRSEMNVSTLELGDSALYLCASSLTSGGKQYFGPGTRLTVT.

V is TRBV5-6 and J is TRBJ1-4; D perhaps matches TRBD1 (6 bases). Germline loops: CDR1 SGHDT, CDR2 YYEEEE. V lost 1 base to trimming and J lost 5 bases, with 15 bases between them. The CDR3 consists of 16 residues. CDR3 sequence: CASSLTMDSRNEKLFF. The CDR3 DNA is TGTGCCAGCAGCTTGACCATGGACAGCAGAAATGAAAAACTGTTTTTT.